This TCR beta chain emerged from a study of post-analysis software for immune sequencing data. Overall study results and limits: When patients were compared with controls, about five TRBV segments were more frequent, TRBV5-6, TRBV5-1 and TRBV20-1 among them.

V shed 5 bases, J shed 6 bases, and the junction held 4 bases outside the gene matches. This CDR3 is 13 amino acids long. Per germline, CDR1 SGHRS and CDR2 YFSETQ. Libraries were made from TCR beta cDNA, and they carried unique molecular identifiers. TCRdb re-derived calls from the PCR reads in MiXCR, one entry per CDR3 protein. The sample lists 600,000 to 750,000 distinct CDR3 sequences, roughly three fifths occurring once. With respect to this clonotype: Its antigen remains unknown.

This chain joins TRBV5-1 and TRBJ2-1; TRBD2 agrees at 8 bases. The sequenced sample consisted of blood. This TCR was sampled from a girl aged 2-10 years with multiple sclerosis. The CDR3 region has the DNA TGCGCCAGCAGGGCGGGAGGCCGCAATGAGCAGTTCTTC. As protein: CASRAGGRNEQFF.